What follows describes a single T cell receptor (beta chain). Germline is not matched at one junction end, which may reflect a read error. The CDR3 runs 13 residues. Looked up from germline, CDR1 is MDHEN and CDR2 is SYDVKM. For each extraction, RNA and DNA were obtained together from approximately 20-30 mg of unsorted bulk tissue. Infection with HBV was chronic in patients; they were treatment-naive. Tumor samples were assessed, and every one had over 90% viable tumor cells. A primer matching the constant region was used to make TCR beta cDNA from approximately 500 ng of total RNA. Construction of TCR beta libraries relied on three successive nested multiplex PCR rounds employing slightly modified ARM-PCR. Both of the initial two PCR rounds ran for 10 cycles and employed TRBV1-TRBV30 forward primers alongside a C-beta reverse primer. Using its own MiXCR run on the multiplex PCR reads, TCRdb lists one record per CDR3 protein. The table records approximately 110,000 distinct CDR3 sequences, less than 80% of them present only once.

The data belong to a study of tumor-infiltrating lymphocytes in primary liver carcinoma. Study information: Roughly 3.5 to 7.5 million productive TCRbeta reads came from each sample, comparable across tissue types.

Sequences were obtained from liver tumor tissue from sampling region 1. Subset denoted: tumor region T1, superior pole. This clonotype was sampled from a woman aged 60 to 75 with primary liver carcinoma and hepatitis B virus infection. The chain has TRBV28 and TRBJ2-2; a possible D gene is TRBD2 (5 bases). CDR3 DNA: TGTGCCAGCAGTTGGACTGCAACCGGGGAGCTGATTTTT. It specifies CASSWTATGELIF.